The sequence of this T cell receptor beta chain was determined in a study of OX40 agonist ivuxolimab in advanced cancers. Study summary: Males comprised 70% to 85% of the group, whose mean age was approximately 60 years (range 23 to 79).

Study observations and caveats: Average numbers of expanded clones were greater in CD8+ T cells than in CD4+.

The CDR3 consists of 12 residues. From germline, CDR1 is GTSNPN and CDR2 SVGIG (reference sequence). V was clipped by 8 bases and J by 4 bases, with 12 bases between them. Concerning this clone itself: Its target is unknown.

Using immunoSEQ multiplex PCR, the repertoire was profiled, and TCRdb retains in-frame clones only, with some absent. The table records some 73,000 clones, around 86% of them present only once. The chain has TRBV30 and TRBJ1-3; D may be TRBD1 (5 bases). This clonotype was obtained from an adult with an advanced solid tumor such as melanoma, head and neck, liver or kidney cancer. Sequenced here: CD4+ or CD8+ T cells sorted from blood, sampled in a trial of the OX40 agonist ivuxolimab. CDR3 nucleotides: TGTGCCGGGGACCGCTTAGGAAACACCATATATTTT. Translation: CAGDRLGNTIYF.